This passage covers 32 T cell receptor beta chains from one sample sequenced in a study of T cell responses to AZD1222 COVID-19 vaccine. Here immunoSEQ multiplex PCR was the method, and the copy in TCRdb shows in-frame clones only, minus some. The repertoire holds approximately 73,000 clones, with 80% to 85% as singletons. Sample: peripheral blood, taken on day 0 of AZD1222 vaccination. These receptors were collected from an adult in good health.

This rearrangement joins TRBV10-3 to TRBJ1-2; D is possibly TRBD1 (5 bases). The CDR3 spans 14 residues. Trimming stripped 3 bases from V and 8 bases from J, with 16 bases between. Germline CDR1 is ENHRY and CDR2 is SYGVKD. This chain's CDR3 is CAISDLEQGGGYTF. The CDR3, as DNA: TGTGCCATCAGTGACCTGGAGCAGGGAGGAGGCTACACCTTC.

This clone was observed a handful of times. CDR3 loop: CASSLQVPSHEQYF. Written as DNA, the CDR3 is TGTGCCAGCAGCTTACAGGTCCCGTCCCACGAGCAGTACTTC. J is TRBJ2-7 and V is TRBV7-2; D unresolved. This CDR3 has 14 residues. The germline V gene has CDR1 SGHTA and CDR2 FQGNSA. Trimming removed 2 bases at V and 5 bases at J, with 13 bases between.

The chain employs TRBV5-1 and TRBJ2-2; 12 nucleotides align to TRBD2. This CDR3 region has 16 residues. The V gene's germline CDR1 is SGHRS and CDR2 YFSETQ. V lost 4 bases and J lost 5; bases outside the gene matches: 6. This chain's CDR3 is CASSPSSGGATGELFF. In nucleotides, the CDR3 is TGCGCCAGCAGCCCTTCTAGCGGGGGGGCTACCGGGGAGCTGTTTTTT.

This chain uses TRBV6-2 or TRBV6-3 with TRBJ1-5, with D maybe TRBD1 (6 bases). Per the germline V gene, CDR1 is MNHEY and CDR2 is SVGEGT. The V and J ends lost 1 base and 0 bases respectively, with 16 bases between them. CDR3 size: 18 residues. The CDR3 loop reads CASSYLGRGEYSNQPQHF. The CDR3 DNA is TGTGCCAGCAGTTACTTGGGCAGGGGCGAGTATAGCAATCAGCCCCAGCATTTT.

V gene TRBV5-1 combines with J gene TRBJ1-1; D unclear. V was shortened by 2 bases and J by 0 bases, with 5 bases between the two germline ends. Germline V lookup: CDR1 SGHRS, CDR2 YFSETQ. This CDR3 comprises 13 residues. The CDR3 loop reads CASSLNMNTEAFF. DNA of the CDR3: TGCGCCAGCAGCTTAAATATGAACACTGAAGCTTTCTTT.

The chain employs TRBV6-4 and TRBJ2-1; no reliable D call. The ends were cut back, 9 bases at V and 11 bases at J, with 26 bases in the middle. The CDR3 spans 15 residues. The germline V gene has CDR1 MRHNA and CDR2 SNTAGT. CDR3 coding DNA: TGTGCCAGTGCCGACCTCCCCCCCCTGACGTATAAGCAGTTCTTC. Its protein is CASADLPPLTYKQFF.

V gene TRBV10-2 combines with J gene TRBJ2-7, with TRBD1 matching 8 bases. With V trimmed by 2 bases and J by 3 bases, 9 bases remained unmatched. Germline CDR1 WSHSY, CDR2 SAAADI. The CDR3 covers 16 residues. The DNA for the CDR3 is TGCGCCAGCAGTGAGGAGGGACAGGCTGGGGGCTACGAGCAGTACTTC. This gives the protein CASSEEGQAGGYEQYF.

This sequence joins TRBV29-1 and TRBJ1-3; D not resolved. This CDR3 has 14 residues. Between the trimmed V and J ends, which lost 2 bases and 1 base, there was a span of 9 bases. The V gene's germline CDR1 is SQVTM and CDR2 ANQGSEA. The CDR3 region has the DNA TGCAGCGTTGAAATGGGAAGGTCTGGAAACACCATATATTTT. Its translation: CSVEMGRSGNTIYF. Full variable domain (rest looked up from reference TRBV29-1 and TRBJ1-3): SAVISQKPSRDICQRGTSLTIQCQVDSQVTMMFWYRQQPGQSLTLIATANQGSEATYESGFVIDKFPISRPNLTFSTLTVSNMSPEDSSIYLCSVEMGRSGNTIYFGEGSWLTVV.

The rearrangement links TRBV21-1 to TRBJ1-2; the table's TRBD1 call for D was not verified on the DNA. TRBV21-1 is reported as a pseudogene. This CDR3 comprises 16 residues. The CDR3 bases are TGTGCCAGCCGACAAAGCCGACAGGGGTTGGACTATGGCTACACCTTC. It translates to CASRQSRQGLDYGYTF.

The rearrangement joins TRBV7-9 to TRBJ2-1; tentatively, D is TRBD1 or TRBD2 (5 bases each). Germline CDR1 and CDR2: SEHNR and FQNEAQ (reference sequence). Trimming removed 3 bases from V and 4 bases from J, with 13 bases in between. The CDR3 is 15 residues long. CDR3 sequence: CASSFESWGYNEQFF. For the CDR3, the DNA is TGTGCCAGCAGCTTCGAATCCTGGGGGTACAATGAGCAGTTCTTC.

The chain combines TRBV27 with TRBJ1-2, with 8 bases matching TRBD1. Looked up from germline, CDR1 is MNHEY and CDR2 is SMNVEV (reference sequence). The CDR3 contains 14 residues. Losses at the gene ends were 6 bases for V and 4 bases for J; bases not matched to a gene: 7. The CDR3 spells CASRGQGGGYGYTF. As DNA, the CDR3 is TGTGCCAGCAGAGGACAGGGAGGTGGCTATGGCTACACCTTC.

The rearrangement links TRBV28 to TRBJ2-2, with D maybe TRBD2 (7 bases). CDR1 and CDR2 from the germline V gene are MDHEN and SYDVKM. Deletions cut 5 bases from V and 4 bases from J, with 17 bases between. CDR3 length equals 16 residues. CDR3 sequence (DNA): TGTGCCAGCAGTCCGATGGGGCGGGGGCGCACCGGGGAGCTGTTTTTT. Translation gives CASSPMGRGRTGELFF.

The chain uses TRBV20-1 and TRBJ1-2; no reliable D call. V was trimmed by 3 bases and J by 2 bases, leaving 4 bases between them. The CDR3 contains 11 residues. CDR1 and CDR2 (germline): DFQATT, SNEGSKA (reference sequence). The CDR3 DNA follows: TGCAGTGCTAGGGACAACTATGGCTACACCTTC. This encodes CSARDNYGYTF.

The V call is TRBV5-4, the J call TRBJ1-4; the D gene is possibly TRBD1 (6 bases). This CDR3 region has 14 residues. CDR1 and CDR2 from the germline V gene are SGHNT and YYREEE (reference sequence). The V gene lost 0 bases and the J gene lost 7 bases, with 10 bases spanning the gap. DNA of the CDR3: TGTGCCAGCAGCTTGGCGGGGGGCACTGAAAAACTGTTTTTT. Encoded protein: CASSLAGGTEKLFF. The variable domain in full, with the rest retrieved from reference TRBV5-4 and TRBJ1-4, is ETGVTQSPTHLIKTRGQQVTLRCSSQSGHNTVSWYQQALGQGPQFIFQYYREEENGRGNFPPRFSGLQFPNYSSELNVNALELDDSALYLCASSLAGGTEKLFFGSGTQLSVL.

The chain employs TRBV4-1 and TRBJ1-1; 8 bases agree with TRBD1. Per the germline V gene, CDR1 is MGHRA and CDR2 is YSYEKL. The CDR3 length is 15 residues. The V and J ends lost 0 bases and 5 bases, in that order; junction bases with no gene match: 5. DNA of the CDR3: TGCGCCAGCAGCCAAGATGACAGGGGTAGGACTGAAGCTTTCTTT. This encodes CASSQDDRGRTEAFF.

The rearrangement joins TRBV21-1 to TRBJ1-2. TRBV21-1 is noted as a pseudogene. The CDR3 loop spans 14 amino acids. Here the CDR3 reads CASSKGGGRYGYTF. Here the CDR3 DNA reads TGTGCCAGCAGCAAAGGAGGAGGGCGGTATGGCTACACCTTC.

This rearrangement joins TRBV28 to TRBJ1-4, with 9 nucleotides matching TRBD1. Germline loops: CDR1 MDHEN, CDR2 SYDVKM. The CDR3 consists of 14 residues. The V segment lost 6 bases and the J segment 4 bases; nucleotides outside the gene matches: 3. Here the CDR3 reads CASRGTGSNEKLFF. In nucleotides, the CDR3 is TGTGCCAGCAGAGGGACAGGGAGTAATGAAAAACTGTTTTTT.

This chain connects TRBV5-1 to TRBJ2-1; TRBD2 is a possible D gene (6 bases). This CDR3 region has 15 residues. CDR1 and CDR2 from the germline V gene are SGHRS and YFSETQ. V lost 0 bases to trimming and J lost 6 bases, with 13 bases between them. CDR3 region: CASSLGWRAVNEQFF. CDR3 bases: TGCGCCAGCAGCTTGGGGTGGAGGGCAGTCAATGAGCAGTTCTTC.

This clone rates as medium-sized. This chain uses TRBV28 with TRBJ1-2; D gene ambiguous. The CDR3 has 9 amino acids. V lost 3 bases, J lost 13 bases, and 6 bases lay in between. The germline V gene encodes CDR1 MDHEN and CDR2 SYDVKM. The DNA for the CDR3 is TGTGCCAGCAGTTTCCCCAGCACCTTC. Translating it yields CASSFPSTF.

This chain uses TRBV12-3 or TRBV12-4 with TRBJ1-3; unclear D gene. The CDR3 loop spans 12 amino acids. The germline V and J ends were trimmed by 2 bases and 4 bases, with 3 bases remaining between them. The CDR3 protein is CASSLLGNTIYF. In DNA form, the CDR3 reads TGTGCCAGCAGTTTATTGGGAAACACCATATATTTT.

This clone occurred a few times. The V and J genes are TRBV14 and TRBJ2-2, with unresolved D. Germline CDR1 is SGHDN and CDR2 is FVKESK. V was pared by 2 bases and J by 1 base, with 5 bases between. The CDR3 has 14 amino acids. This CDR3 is CASSQYGNTGELFF. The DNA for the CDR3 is TGTGCCAGCAGCCAATACGGGAACACCGGGGAGCTGTTTTTT.

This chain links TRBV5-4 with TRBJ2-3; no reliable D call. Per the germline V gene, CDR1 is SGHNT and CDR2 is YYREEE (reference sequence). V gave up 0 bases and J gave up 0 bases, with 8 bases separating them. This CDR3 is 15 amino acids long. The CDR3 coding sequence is TGTGCCAGCAGCTTGGGAAGCTCTAGCACAGATACGCAGTATTTT. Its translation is CASSLGSSSTDTQYF.

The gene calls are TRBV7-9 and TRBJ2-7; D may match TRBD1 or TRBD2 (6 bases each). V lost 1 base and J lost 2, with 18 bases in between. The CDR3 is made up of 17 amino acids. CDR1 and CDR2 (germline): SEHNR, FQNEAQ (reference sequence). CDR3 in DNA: TGTGCCAGCAGCTTAGAGCTAAGAGGGGGGCAACCCTACGAGCAGTACTTC. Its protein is CASSLELRGGQPYEQYF.

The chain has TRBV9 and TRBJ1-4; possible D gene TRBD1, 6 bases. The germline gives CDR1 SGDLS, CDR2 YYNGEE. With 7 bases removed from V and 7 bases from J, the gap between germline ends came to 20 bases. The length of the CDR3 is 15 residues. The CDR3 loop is CASGPPQGGGEKLFF. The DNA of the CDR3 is TGTGCCAGCGGCCCCCCTCAAGGGGGAGGTGAAAAACTGTTTTTT. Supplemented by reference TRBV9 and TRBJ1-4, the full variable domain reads DSGVTQTPKHLITATGQRVTLRCSPRSGDLSVYWYQQSLDQGLQFLIQYYNGEERAKGNILERFSAQQFPDLHSELNLSSLELGDSALYFCASGPPQGGGEKLFFGSGTQLSVL.

CDR3 coding DNA: TGTGCCTGGAGTGCCTGGACAGATCCCACAGAAAAACTGTTTTTT. Its translation: CAWSAWTDPTEKLFF. The chain couples TRBV30 to TRBJ1-4, with a weak D call TRBD1 (6 bases). The CDR3 spans 15 residues. The germline V gene encodes CDR1 GTSNPN and CDR2 SVGIG (reference sequence). V lost 1 base to trimming and J lost 8 bases, with 17 bases between them.

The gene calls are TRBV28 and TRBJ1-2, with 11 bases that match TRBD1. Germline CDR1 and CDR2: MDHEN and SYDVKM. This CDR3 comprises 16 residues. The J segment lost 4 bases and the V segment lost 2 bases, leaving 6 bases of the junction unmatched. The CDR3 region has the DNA TGTGCCAGCAGTTTACTCGCGGGACAGGGGGGCTATGGCTACACCTTC. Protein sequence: CASSLLAGQGGYGYTF.

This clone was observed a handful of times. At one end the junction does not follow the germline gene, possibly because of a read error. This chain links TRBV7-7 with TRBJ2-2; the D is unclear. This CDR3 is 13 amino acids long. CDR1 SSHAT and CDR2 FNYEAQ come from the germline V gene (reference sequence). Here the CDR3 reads CASSPAGRRELFF. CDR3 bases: TGTGCTAGCAGCCCAGCCGGGCGACGGGAGCTGTTTTTT. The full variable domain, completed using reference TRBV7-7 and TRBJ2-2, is GAGVSQSPRYKVTKRGQDVTLRCDPISSHATLYWYQQALGQGPEFLTYFNYEAQPDKSGLPSDRFSAERPEGSISTLTIQRTEQRDSAMYRCASSPAGRRELFFGEGSRLTVL.

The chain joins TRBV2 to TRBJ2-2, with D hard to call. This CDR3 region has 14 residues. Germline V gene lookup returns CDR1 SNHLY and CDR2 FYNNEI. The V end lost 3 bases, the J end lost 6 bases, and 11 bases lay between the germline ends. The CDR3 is CASSDIRVAGELFF. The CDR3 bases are TGTGCCAGCAGTGATATACGGGTCGCCGGGGAGCTGTTTTTT.

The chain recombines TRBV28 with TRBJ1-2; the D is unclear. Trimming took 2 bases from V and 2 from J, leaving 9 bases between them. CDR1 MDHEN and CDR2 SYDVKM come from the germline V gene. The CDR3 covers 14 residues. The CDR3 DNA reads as TGTGCCAGCAGTTTAGGCGACCGCAACTATGGCTACACCTTC. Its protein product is CASSLGDRNYGYTF.

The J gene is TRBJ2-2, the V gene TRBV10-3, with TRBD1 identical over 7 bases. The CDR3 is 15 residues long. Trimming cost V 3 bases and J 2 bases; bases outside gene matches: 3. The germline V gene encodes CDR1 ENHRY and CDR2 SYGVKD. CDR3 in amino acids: CAISDRQGNTGELFF. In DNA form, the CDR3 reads TGTGCCATCAGTGATAGACAGGGCAACACCGGGGAGCTGTTTTTT.

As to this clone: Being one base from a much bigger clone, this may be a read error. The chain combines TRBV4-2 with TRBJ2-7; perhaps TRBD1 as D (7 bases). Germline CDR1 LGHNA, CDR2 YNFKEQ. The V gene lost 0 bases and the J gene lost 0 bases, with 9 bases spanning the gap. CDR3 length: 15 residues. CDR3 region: CASSQDQGGSYEQYF. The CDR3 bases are TGTGCCAGCAGCCAAGATCAGGGGGGCTCCTACGAGCAGTACTTC.

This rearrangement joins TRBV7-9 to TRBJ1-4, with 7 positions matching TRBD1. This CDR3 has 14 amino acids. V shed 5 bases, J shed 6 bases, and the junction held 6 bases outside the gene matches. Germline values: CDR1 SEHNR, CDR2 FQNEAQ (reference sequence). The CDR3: CASSAQGGDEKLFF. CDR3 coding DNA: TGTGCCAGCAGCGCTCAGGGGGGAGATGAAAAACTGTTTTTT. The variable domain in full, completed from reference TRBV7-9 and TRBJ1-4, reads DTGVSQNPRHKITKRGQNVTFRCDPISEHNRLYWYRQTLGQGPEFLTYFQNEAQLEKSRLLSDRFSAERPKGSFSTLEIQRTEQGDSAMYLCASSAQGGDEKLFFGSGTQLSVL.